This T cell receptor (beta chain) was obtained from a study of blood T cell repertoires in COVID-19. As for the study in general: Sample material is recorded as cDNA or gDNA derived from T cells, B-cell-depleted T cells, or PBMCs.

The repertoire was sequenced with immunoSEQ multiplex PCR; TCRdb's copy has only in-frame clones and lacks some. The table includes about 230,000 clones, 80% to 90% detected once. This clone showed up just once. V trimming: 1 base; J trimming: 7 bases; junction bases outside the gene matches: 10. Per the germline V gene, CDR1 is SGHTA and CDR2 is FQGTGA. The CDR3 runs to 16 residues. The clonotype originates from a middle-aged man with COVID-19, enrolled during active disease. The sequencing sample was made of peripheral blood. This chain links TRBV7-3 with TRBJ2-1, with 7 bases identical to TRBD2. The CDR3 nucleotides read TGTGCCAGCAGCTTAAGGTCTAGGCGGGACTATAATGAGCAGTTCTTC. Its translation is CASSLRSRRDYNEQFF.